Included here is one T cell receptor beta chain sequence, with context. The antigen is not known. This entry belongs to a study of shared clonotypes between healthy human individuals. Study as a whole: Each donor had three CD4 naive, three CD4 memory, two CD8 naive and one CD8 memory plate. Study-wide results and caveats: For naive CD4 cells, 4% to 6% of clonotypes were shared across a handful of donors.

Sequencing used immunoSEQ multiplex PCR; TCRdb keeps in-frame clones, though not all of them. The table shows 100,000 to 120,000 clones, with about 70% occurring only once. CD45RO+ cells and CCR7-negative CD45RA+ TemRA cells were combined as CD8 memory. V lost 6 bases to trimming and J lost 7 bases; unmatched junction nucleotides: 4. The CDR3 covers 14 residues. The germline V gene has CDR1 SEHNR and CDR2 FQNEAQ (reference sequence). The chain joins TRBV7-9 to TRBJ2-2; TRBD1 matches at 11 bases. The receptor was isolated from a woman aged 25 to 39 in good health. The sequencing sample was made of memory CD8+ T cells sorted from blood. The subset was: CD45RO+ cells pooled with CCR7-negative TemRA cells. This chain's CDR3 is CASRPGQGGGELFF. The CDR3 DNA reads TGTGCCAGCAGACCGGGACAGGGGGGCGGGGAGCTGTTTTTT.